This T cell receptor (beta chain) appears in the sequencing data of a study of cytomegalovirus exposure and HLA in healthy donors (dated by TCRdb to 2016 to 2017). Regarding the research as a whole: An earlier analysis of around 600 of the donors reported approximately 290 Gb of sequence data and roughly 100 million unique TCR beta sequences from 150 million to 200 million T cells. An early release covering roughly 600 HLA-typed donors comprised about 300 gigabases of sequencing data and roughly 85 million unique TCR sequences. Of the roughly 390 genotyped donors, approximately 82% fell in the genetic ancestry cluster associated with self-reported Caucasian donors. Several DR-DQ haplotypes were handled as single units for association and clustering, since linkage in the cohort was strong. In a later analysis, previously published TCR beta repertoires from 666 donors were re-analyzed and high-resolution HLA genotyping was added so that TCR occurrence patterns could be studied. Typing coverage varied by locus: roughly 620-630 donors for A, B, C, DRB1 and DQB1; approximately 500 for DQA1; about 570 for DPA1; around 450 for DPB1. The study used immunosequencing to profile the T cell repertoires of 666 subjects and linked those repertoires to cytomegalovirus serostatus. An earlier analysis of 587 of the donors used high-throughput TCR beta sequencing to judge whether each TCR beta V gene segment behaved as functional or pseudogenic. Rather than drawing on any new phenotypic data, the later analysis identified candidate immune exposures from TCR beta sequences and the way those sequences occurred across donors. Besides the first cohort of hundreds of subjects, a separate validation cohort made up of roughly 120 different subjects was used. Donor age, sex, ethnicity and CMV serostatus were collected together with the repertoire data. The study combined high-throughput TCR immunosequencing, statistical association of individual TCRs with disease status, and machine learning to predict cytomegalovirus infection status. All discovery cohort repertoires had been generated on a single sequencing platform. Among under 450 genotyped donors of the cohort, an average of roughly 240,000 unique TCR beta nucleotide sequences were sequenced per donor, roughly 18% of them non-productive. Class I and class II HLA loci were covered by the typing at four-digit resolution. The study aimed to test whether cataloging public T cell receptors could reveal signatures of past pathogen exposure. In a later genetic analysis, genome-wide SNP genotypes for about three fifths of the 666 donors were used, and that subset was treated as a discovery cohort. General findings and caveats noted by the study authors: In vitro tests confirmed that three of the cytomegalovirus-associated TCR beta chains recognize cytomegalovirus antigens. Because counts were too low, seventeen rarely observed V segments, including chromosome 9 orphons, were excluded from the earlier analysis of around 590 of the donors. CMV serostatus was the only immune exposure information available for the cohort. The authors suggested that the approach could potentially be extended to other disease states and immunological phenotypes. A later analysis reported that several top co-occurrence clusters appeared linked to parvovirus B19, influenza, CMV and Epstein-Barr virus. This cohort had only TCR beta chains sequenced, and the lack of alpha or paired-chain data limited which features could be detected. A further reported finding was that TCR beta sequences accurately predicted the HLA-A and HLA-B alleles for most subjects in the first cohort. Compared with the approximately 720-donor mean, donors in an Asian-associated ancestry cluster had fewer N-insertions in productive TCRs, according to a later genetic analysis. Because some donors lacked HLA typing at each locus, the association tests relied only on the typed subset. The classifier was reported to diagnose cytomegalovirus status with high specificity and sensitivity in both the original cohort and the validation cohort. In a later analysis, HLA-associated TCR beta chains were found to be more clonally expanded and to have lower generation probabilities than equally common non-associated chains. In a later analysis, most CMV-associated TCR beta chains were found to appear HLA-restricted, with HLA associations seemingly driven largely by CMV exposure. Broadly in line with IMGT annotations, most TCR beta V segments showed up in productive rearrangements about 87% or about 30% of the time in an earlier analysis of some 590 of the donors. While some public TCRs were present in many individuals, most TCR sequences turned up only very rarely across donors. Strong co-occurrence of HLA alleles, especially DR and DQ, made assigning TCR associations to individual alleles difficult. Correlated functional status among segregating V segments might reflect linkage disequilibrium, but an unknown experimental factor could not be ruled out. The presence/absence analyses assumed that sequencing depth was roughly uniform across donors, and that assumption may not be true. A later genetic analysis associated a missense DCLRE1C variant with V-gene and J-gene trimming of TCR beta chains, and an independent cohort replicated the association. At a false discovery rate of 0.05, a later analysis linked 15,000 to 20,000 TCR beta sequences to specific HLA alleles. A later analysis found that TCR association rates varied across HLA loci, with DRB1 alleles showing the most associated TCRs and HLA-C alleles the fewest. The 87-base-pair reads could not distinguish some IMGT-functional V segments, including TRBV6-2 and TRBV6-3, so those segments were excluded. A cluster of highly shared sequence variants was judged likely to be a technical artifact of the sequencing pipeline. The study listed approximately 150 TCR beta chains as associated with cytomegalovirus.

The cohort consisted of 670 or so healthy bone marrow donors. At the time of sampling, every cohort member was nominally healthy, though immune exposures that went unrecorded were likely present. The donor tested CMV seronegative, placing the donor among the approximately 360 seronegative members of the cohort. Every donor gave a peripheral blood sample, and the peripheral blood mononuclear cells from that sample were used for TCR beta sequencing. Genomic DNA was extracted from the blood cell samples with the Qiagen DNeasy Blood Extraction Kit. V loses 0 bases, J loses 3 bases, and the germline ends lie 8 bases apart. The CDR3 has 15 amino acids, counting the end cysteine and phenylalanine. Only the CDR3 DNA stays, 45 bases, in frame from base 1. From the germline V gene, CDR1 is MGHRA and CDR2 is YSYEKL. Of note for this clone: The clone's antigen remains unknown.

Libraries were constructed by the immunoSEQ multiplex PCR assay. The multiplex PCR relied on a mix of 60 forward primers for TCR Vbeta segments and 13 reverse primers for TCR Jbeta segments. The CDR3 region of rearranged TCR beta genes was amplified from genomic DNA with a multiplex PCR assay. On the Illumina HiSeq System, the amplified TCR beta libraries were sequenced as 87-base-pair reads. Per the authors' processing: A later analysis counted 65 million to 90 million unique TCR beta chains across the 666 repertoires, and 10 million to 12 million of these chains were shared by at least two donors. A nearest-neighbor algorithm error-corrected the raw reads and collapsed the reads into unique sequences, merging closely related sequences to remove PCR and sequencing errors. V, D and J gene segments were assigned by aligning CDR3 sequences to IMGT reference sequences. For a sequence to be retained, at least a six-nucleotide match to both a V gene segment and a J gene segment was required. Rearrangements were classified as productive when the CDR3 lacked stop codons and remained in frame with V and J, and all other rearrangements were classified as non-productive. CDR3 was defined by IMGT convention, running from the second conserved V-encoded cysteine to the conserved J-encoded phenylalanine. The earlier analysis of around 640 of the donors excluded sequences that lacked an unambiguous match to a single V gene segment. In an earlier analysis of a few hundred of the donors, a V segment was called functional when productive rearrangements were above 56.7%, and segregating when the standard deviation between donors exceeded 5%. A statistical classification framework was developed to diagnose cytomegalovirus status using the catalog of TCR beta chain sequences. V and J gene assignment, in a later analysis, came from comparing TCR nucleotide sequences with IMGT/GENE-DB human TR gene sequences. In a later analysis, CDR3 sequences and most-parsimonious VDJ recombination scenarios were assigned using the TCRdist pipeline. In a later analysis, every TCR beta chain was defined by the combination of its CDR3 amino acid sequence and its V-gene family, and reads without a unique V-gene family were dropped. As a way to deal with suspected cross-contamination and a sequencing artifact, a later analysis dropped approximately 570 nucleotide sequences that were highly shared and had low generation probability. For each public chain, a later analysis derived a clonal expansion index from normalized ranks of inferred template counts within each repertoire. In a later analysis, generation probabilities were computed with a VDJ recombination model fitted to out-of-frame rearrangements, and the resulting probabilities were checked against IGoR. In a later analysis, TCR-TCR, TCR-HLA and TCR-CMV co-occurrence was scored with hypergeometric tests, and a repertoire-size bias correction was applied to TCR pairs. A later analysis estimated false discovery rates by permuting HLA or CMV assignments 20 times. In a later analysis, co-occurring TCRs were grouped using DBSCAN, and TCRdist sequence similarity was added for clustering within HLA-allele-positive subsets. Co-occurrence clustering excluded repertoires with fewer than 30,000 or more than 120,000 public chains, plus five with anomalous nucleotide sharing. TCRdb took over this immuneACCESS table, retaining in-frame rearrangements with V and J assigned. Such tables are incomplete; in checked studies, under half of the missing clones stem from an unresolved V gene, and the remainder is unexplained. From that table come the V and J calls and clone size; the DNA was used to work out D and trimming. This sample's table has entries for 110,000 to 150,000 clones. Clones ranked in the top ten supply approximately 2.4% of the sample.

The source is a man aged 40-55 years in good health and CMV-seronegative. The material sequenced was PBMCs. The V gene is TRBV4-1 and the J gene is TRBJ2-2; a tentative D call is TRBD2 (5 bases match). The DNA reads TGCGCCAGCAGCCAAGATAGCGCGTACACCGGGGAGCTGTTTTTT. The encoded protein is CASSQDSAYTGELFF.